Following are 25 T cell receptor beta chains from one sample sequenced in a study of cytomegalovirus exposure and HLA in healthy donors. The PCR employed 60 Vbeta primers together with 13 Jbeta primers. The protocol was immunoSEQ multiplex PCR, while the TCRdb copy is restricted to in-frame clones and leaves out a portion. This table holds approximately 180,000 clones, less than 90% found once. Sequencing was done on a sample of PBMCs. These TCRs come from a girl under three years old in good health and CMV-seronegative.

This chain uses TRBV27 with TRBJ1-5; no reliable D call. Trimming took 4 bases from V and 2 from J, leaving 12 bases between them. Germline loops: CDR1 MNHEY, CDR2 SMNVEV (reference sequence). This CDR3 has 15 residues. The CDR3 spells CASSSLQMGNQPQHF. DNA of the CDR3: TGTGCCAGCAGTTCTCTACAGATGGGCAATCAGCCCCAGCATTTT.

The chain employs TRBV30 and TRBJ2-1, with 14 bases identical to TRBD2. This CDR3 region has 20 residues. V was pared by 1 base and J by 3 bases, with 14 bases of the junction left unmatched. Germline-derived CDR1 and CDR2 are GTSNPN and SVGIG (reference sequence). CDR3 DNA sequence: TGTGCCTGGAGTGGTGGTATTGGGGGACTAGCGGGGGAAAACTACAATGAGCAGTTCTTC. It codes for CAWSGGIGGLAGENYNEQFF.

The gene calls are TRBV18 and TRBJ2-3; TRBD2 is a possible D gene (7 bases). V lost 5 bases and J lost 3, with 18 bases in between. Germline V lookup: CDR1 KGHSH, CDR2 LQKENI. This CDR3 is built from 16 residues. The CDR3 coding sequence is TGTGCCAGCTCAATACGCTCCGGGGGGCTGACAGATACGCAGTATTTT. It codes for CASSIRSGGLTDTQYF.

Details on this clone: Other DNA sequences in this sample translate to the same CDR3. Here the CDR3 DNA reads TGTGCCAGCAGCTTAGGTTTAGCGGGGGATACGCAGTATTTT. Its translation is CASSLGLAGDTQYF. The chain uses TRBV7-2 and TRBJ2-3; 8 bases line up with TRBD2. J gave up 6 bases and V 1 base, and 3 bases lay outside the gene matches. Germline-derived CDR1 and CDR2 are SGHTA and FQGNSA. This CDR3 region has 14 residues.

J is TRBJ2-7 and V is TRBV5-6; perhaps TRBD2 as D (5 bases). V was cut by 4 bases and J by 2 bases, with 7 bases left in between. The CDR3 length is 12 residues. Germline loops: CDR1 SGHDT, CDR2 YYEEEE. CDR3 region: CASSEGTYEQYF. The CDR3 DNA is TGTGCCAGCAGCGAGGGCACCTACGAGCAGTACTTC.

This clone was counted a few times. The rearrangement joins TRBV7-2 to TRBJ2-1, with D tentatively TRBD1 (5 bases). The CDR3 covers 12 residues. The V and J ends lost 5 bases and 7 bases respectively, with 9 bases between them. The germline gives CDR1 SGHTA, CDR2 FQGNSA. The CDR3 spells CASSRSGNEQFF. The DNA of the CDR3 is TGTGCCAGCAGCCGTTCAGGGAATGAGCAGTTCTTC.

The chain combines TRBV27 with TRBJ1-3, with unresolved D. V shed 5 bases and J shed 9 bases, with 11 bases lying between them. Germline CDR1 is MNHEY and CDR2 is SMNVEV (reference sequence). This CDR3 is built from 12 residues. This chain's CDR3 is CASSREGGTIYF. For the CDR3, the DNA is TGTGCCAGCAGTCGGGAGGGTGGCACCATATATTTT.

The chain has TRBV30 and TRBJ2-7; 8 bases are a match to TRBD1. Germline assignment: CDR1 GTSNPN and CDR2 SVGIG (reference sequence). The CDR3 spans 14 residues. J was trimmed by 3 bases and V by 0 bases; bases with no gene match: 4. The CDR3 here is CAWSVGTGLYEQYF. The CDR3 DNA reads TGTGCCTGGAGTGTCGGGACAGGTCTCTACGAGCAGTACTTC.

This chain links TRBV14 with TRBJ2-1; a possible D gene is TRBD2 (5 bases). The V and J ends lost 6 bases and 1 base respectively, with 7 bases between them. Looked up from germline, CDR1 is SGHDN and CDR2 is FVKESK. This CDR3 has 13 amino acids. The CDR3, as DNA: TGTGCCAGCAGGAGCGGTTCCTACAATGAGCAGTTCTTC. It yields the protein CASRSGSYNEQFF.

The CDR3 DNA is TGTGCCTGGACCACCGGGACAGGGGTGCACGAGCAGTACTTC. It codes for CAWTTGTGVHEQYF. The chain is built from TRBV30 and TRBJ2-5; 10 nucleotides agree with TRBD1. The end of the DNA aligns better with TRBJ2-7, so the J call may be wrong. Germline CDR1 is GTSNPN and CDR2 is SVGIG (reference sequence). The CDR3 loop spans 14 amino acids.

V is TRBV29-1 and J is TRBJ1-2; D not certain. Germline assignment: CDR1 SQVTM and CDR2 ANQGSEA. V gave up 5 bases and J gave up 3 bases, with 7 bases separating them. CDR3 length: 11 residues. CDR3 region: CSVKADYGYTF. The CDR3 DNA reads as TGCAGCGTTAAAGCGGACTATGGCTACACCTTC.

This clone showed up just a few times. The DNA for the CDR3 is TGTGCCAGCAGCTTGGACTTGGCGGGTTCAGACATTCAGTACTTC. Translation: CASSLDLAGSDIQYF. The chain uses TRBV5-4 and TRBJ2-4; TRBD2 is a possible D gene (5 bases). The CDR3 has 15 residues. Germline V gene sequence: CDR1 SGHNT, CDR2 YYREEE (reference sequence). V was pared by 0 bases and J by 8 bases, with 15 bases between.

This clone has a handful of counts. The chain uses TRBV5-1 and TRBJ2-1; maybe TRBD2 (5 bases). This CDR3 is built from 14 residues. The germline V gene encodes CDR1 SGHRS and CDR2 YFSETQ. Trimming removed 1 base at V and 9 bases at J, with 14 bases between. CDR3 loop: CASSLLGGSREQFF. The CDR3 region has the DNA TGCGCCAGCAGCTTGTTAGGTGGGAGCCGTGAGCAGTTCTTC.

A single count supports this clone. This chain uses TRBV30 with TRBJ2-5; maybe TRBD1 (6 bases). The V gene's germline CDR1 is GTSNPN and CDR2 SVGIG (reference sequence). Between the trimmed V and J ends, which lost 1 base and 3 bases, there was a span of 18 bases. The CDR3 covers 16 residues. The CDR3 spells CAWSGVRTVGEETQYF. The CDR3 coding sequence is TGTGCCTGGAGTGGAGTAAGGACAGTCGGTGAAGAGACCCAGTACTTC. Using reference TRBV30 and TRBJ2-5 for the parts outside the CDR3, the full variable domain is SQTIHQWPATLVQPVGSPLSLECTVEGTSNPNLYWYRQAAGRGLQLLFYSVGIGQISSEVPQNLSASRPQDRQFILSSKKLLLSDSGFYLCAWSGVRTVGEETQYFGPGTRLLVL.

The V gene is TRBV9, the J gene TRBJ2-1; TRBD1 agrees at 9 bases. With V trimmed by 4 bases and J by 8 bases, 19 bases remained unmatched. The germline CDR1 and CDR2 sequences are SGDLS and YYNGEE. The CDR3 has 18 amino acids. Written as DNA, the CDR3 is TGTGCCAGCAGCTTAAGTCTCGACCGGGACAGGGAGGTATATGAGCAGTTCTTC. Protein product: CASSLSLDRDREVYEQFF.

The J gene is TRBJ2-5, the V gene TRBV5-1, with TRBD2 as a possible D gene (5 bases). The germline CDR1 and CDR2 sequences are SGHRS and YFSETQ. The V end lost 1 base, the J end lost 5 bases, and 6 bases lay between the germline ends. The CDR3 runs to 12 residues. The CDR3 here is CASSLSGETQYF. CDR3 nucleotides: TGCGCCAGCAGCTTGTCGGGGGAGACCCAGTACTTC.

This chain uses TRBV6-5 with TRBJ2-1; TRBD2 aligns across 16 bases. The germline V gene encodes CDR1 MNHEY and CDR2 SVGAGI. After removal of 8 bases from V and 5 bases from J, the junction contained 3 bases not matched to a gene. The CDR3 has 15 residues. The CDR3 nucleotides read TGTGCCAGCGGGACTAGCGGGAGGGCCCACAATGAGCAGTTCTTC. This sequence encodes CASGTSGRAHNEQFF.

V usage is TRBV7-2 and J usage is TRBJ1-5, with a possible D match to TRBD1 (5 bases). This CDR3 has 13 residues. The V gene lost 4 bases and the J gene lost 11 bases, with 15 bases spanning the gap. In germline, CDR1 is SGHTA, CDR2 FQGNSA. CDR3 nucleotide sequence: TGTGCCAGCAGCTCCGGGGGGGACTCGACCCAGCATTTT. Translating gives CASSSGGDSTQHF.

The chain employs TRBV10-3 and TRBJ2-3; 11 nucleotides agree with TRBD2. The J segment lost 4 bases and the V segment lost 6 bases, leaving 9 bases of the junction unmatched. Germline V gene sequence: CDR1 ENHRY, CDR2 SYGVKD. The CDR3 is 16 residues long. CDR3 bases: TGTGCCATCAGGGGACCGACTAGCGGGGATCCAGATACGCAGTATTTT. Encoded protein: CAIRGPTSGDPDTQYF.

V and J are TRBV30 and TRBJ1-3, with a weak D call TRBD1 (5 bases). From germline, CDR1 is GTSNPN and CDR2 SVGIG (reference sequence). CDR3 length: 13 amino acids. V was trimmed by 5 bases and J by 2 bases, leaving 10 bases between them. The CDR3 region is CAWFGGTGNTIYF. The DNA for the CDR3 is TGTGCCTGGTTCGGGGGAACTGGAAACACCATATATTTT.

This clone has just one count. This chain connects TRBV2 to TRBJ2-7, with 9 positions matching TRBD1. Germline V gene data show CDR1 as SNHLY and CDR2 as FYNNEI. V dropped 8 bases and J dropped 2; count of bases not matched to a gene: 4. This CDR3 spans 13 amino acids. CDR3 region: CASRQGVPYEQYF. The CDR3 DNA follows: TGTGCCAGCCGACAGGGGGTCCCCTACGAGCAGTACTTC.

The chain employs TRBV5-6 and TRBJ2-7; possibly TRBD1 for D (5 bases). V was shortened by 3 bases and J by 7 bases, with 17 bases between the two germline ends. Germline-derived CDR1 and CDR2 are SGHDT and YYEEEE. The CDR3 is 14 residues long. CDR3 in DNA: TGTGCCAGCAGCTCGGGCCCAGGGCTTTGGGAGCAGTACTTC. It is translated as CASSSGPGLWEQYF.

The V and J genes are TRBV11-2 and TRBJ2-1; D unresolved. Between the trimmed V and J ends, which lost 2 bases and 11 bases, there was a span of 13 bases. There are 13 residues in the CDR3. The germline gives CDR1 SGHAT, CDR2 FQNNGV. The CDR3 sequence: CASSLWPEAQQFF. CDR3 in DNA: TGTGCCAGCAGCTTATGGCCAGAGGCCCAGCAGTTCTTC. The full variable domain, its missing parts supplied by reference TRBV11-2 and TRBJ2-1, is EAGVAQSPRYKIIEKRQSVAFWCNPISGHATLYWYQQILGQGPKLLIQFQNNGVVDDSQLPKDRFSAERLKGVDSTLKIQPAKLEDSAVYLCASSLWPEAQQFFGPGTRLTVL.

The chain combines TRBV6-6 with TRBJ2-7; 7 nucleotides align to TRBD1. Trimming took 6 bases from V and 3 from J; bases not matched to a gene: 5. This CDR3 contains 13 residues. The germline V gene encodes CDR1 MNHNY and CDR2 SVGAGI (reference sequence). CDR3 nucleotides: TGTGCCAGCAGACCGGGACAGATCTACGAGCAGTACTTC. It translates to CASRPGQIYEQYF.

V and J are TRBV2 and TRBJ2-3; 11 positions match TRBD2. CDR1 and CDR2 (germline): SNHLY, FYNNEI. The V segment lost 8 bases and the J segment 4 bases; nucleotides outside the gene matches: 8. The CDR3 extends over 15 amino acids. CDR3 bases: TGTGCCAGCCAGGCCGGGACTAGCGGTTCAGATACGCAGTATTTT. Translation gives CASQAGTSGSDTQYF.